The 15 T cell receptor beta chains in this list originate from one sample, sequenced in a study of T cells in Graves' hyperthyroidism and ophthalmopathy. TCR beta CDR3 sequences were amplified from RNA transcripts. RT-PCR in the first round (using the HTBI primer set) targeted the TCR CDR3. TCRdb passed the multiplex PCR reads through MiXCR, listing each CDR3 protein once. This table holds around 690,000 distinct CDR3 sequences, around 21% found once. Material for sequencing was blood. These receptors came from a man aged 25-45 years with Graves' ophthalmopathy.

The J gene is TRBJ2-3, the V gene TRBV20-1, with D perhaps TRBD1 (6 bases). The V gene's germline CDR1 is DFQATT and CDR2 SNEGSKA (reference sequence). CDR3 length equals 14 residues. Trimming removed 6 bases at V and 6 bases at J, with 19 bases between. CDR3 amino acids: CSADRNRHSDTQYF. The CDR3 nucleotides read TGCAGTGCCGACAGGAACAGGCACAGCGATACGCAGTATTTT.

J is TRBJ2-4 and V is TRBV6-2 or TRBV6-3; 12 bases fit TRBD2. The CDR3 consists of 16 residues. The germline V gene encodes CDR1 MNHEY and CDR2 SVGEGT. Trimming took 6 bases from V and 5 from J; bases not matched to a gene: 8. DNA for the CDR3: TGTGCCAGCAGCCATAACCGACTAGCGGGGGAAAACATTCAGTACTTC. Protein: CASSHNRLAGENIQYF.

The genes are TRBV4-1 and TRBJ2-2; maybe TRBD2 (5 bases). Germline-derived CDR1 and CDR2 are MGHRA and YSYEKL. Deletions cut 2 bases from V and 4 bases from J, with 11 bases between. The CDR3 spans 15 residues. DNA for the CDR3: TGCGCCAGCAGCCAATCCGGGGAAAGCACCGGGGAGCTGTTTTTT. Amino acids: CASSQSGESTGELFF.

This clonotype came up a few times. The rearrangement links TRBV4-1 to TRBJ2-7; weak D call: TRBD2 (6 bases). The length of the CDR3 is 14 residues. V dropped 1 base and J dropped 5 bases, with 12 bases sitting between them. CDR1 and CDR2 from the germline V gene are MGHRA and YSYEKL. CDR3 loop: CASSQGHSGDEQYF. The CDR3 nucleotides read TGCGCCAGCAGCCAAGGGCACTCGGGGGACGAGCAGTACTTC.

This clonotype was detected only a few times. The chain joins TRBV29-1 to TRBJ2-7; D possibly uses TRBD1 or TRBD2 (6 bases each). This CDR3 contains 13 residues. Trimming took off 7 bases at V and 4 bases at J, with 17 bases between the two ends. Germline V gene data show CDR1 as SQVTM and CDR2 as ANQGSEA. The chain's CDR3 is CSAGGLPNYEQYF. The CDR3 region has the DNA TGCAGCGCTGGGGGGCTACCCAATTACGAGCAGTACTTC.

In regard to this clonotype: The conserved final phenylalanine or tryptophan is absent from the CDR3, which likely points to a read error. The chain joins TRBV5-1 to TRBJ1-2, with D possibly TRBD1 on 6 matching bases. V shed 0 bases and J shed 8 bases, with 17 bases lying between them. CDR1 is SGHRS, CDR2 YFSETQ, per germline. There are 15 residues in the CDR3. CDR3 in amino acids: CASSLEGGRVGGYTL. DNA for the CDR3: TGCGCCAGCAGCTTGGAAGGGGGGCGCGTCGGAGGCTACACCCTC.

The CDR3 DNA follows: TGCAGTGCTAGGGATCGTGGCTACACCTTC. Its protein product is CSARDRGYTF. The chain has TRBV20-1 and TRBJ1-2; no clear D. This CDR3 is built from 10 residues. The germline V and J ends were trimmed by 3 bases and 7 bases, with 6 bases remaining between them. The germline CDR1 and CDR2 sequences are DFQATT and SNEGSKA (reference sequence).

This clonotype was recorded a few times. V is TRBV3-1 and J is TRBJ2-7; the D is unclear. V lost 5 bases and J lost 3, with 14 bases in between. The CDR3 totals 14 residues. In germline, CDR1 is LGHDT, CDR2 YNNKEL (reference sequence). The CDR3 DNA reads as TGTGCCAGCAGCTTCGGGTCGTACAGCTACGAGCAGTACTTC. Translated: CASSFGSYSYEQYF.

The V gene is TRBV3-1, the J gene TRBJ1-6; 8 positions agree with TRBD1. Germline V CDR1 and CDR2: LGHDT, YNNKEL (reference sequence). The CDR3 has 16 amino acids. V gave up 0 bases and J gave up 6 bases; unmatched junction bases: 4. The CDR3: CASSQEGTGVNSPLHF. CDR3 bases: TGTGCCAGCAGCCAAGAAGGGACAGGCGTTAATTCACCCCTCCACTTT.

The chain joins TRBV2 to TRBJ1-5, with 11 bases aligning to TRBD1. The germline CDR1 and CDR2 sequences are SNHLY and FYNNEI. The CDR3 spans 14 residues. Trimming removed 5 bases from V and 6 bases from J; junction bases left unmatched: 3. The CDR3 DNA sequence: TGTGCCAGCAGTCGGACAGGGGGCAGTCAGCCCCAGCATTTT. Protein sequence: CASSRTGGSQPQHF.

The rearrangement links TRBV10-3 to TRBJ1-5, with a possible D match to TRBD1 (5 bases). Deletions cut 1 base from V and 4 bases from J, with 8 bases between. Germline V lookup: CDR1 ENHRY, CDR2 SYGVKD. This CDR3 has 14 amino acids. The CDR3: CAISELPGNQPQHF. The DNA of the CDR3 is TGTGCCATCAGTGAGTTGCCAGGGAATCAGCCCCAGCATTTT.

This clonotype was seen many times. The chain uses TRBV19 and TRBJ1-2; 9 bases map to TRBD1. V trimming: 5 bases; J trimming: 4 bases; junction bases outside the gene matches: 11. This CDR3 contains 16 residues. Germline-derived CDR1 and CDR2 are LNHDA and SQIVND (reference sequence). The CDR3 reads CASSPLQGAEIYGYTF. The CDR3 coding sequence is TGTGCCAGTAGTCCCTTACAGGGGGCGGAAATCTATGGCTACACCTTC.

This rearrangement joins TRBV6-5 to TRBJ2-7; 8 bases agree with TRBD2. The CDR3 contains 16 residues. Germline CDR1 reads MNHEY; CDR2 reads SVGAGI. The J segment lost 3 bases and the V segment lost 0 bases, leaving 7 bases of the junction unmatched. The CDR3 reads CASSYSKTTSGYEQYF. The CDR3 DNA follows: TGTGCCAGCAGTTACTCCAAGACAACTAGCGGCTACGAGCAGTACTTC.

This chain uses TRBV7-2 with TRBJ2-1; TRBD2 aligns across 8 bases. The CDR3 consists of 16 residues. CDR1 and CDR2 (germline): SGHTA, FQGNSA. Unmatched junction bases numbered 7, after V lost 1 base and J lost 5 bases. Here the CDR3 DNA reads TGTGCCAGCAGCTTAGTAGCGGGACTTGGGCACAATGAGCAGTTCTTC. The encoded protein is CASSLVAGLGHNEQFF.

The chain couples TRBV20-1 to TRBJ2-1, with D unresolved. CDR3 length: 15 residues. Germline CDR1 reads DFQATT; CDR2 reads SNEGSKA (reference sequence). V gave up 0 bases and J gave up 15 bases, with 24 bases separating them. The DNA of the CDR3 is TGCAGTGCTAGAGATTTAGAACTTCAGAACGCGTCCCCGTTCTTC. It yields the protein CSARDLELQNASPFF.